This T cell receptor (beta chain) was documented in a study of cytomegalovirus exposure and HLA in healthy donors. Study-level points and caveats: A missense DCLRE1C variant was associated with V- and J-gene trimming of TCR beta chains in a later analysis, and an independent cohort replicated the association. Researchers reported that a few CMV-associated chains were confirmed in vitro as CMV antigen-specific. Rarity held for most TCR sequences, but there were some public TCRs that occurred in many donors. A prior analysis recorded that most TCR beta V segments were productive about 90% or about 30% of the time.

PCR involved 60 Vbeta and 13 Jbeta primers. Produced via immunoSEQ multiplex PCR; TCRdb's table is partial and in-frame only. Found here are about 170,000 clones; the top ten clones hold over 1%. V trimming: 3 bases; J trimming: 1 base; junction bases outside the gene matches: 4. The CDR3 is made up of 15 amino acids. The germline V gene has CDR1 SEHNR and CDR2 FQNEAQ (reference sequence). A word on this clone: Its cognate antigen is unknown.

This TCR was sampled from a woman aged 60-70 years in good health and CMV-seronegative. The chain is built from TRBV7-9 and TRBJ2-5; TRBD2 matches 8 bases. What was sequenced was PBMCs. The DNA for the CDR3 is TGTGCCAGCAGCTTCGGGGGGGGCCGCCAAGAGACCCAGTACTTC. Its translation is CASSFGGGRQETQYF.